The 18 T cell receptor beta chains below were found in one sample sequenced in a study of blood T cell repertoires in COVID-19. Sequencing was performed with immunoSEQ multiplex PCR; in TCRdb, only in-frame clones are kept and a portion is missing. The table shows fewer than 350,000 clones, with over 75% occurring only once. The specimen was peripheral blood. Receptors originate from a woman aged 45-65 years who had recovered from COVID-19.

The CDR3 loop reads CASSLGTLGRYGYTF. The CDR3, as DNA: TGTGCCAGCAGCTTGGGGACCTTAGGGAGGTATGGCTACACCTTC. The rearrangement uses TRBV5-5 and TRBJ1-2; D is unresolved. This CDR3 spans 15 amino acids. Germline CDR1 SGHKS, CDR2 YYEKEE (reference sequence). V dropped 0 bases and J dropped 5 bases, with 14 bases sitting between them.

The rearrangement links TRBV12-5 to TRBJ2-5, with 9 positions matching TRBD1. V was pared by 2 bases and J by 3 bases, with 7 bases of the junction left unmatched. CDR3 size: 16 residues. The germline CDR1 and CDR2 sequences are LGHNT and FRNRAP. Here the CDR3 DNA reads TGTGCTAGTGGTTTGACGGGACAGGGTCCAGAAGAGACCCAGTACTTC. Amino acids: CASGLTGQGPEETQYF.

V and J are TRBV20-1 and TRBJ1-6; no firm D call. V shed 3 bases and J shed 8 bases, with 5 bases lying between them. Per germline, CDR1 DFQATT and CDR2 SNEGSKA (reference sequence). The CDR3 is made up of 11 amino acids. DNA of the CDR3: TGCAGTGCTAGTCGAGATTCACCCCTCCACTTT. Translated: CSASRDSPLHF.

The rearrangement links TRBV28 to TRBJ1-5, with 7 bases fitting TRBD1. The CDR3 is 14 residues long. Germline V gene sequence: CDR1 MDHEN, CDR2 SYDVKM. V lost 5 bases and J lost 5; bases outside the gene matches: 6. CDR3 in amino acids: CASSKTGIHQPQHF. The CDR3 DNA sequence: TGTGCCAGCAGTAAGACAGGGATCCATCAGCCCCAGCATTTT.

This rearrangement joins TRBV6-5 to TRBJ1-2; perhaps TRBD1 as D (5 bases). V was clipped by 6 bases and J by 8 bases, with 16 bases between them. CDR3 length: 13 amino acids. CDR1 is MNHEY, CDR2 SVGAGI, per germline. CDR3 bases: TGTGCCAGCAGCTCCCGTGGGGCTCGGGGCTACACCTTC. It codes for CASSSRGARGYTF.

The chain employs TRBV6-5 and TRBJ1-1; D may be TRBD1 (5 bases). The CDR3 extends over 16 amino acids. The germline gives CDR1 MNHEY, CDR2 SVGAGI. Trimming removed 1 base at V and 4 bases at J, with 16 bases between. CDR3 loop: CASSYLPPREGTEAFF. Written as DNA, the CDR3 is TGTGCCAGCAGTTACTTACCCCCCAGGGAGGGCACTGAAGCTTTCTTT.

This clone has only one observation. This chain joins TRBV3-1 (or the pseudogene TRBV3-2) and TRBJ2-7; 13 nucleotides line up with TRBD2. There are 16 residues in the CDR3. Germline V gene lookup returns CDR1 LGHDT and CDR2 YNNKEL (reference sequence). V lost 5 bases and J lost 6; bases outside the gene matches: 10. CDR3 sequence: CASSALRTSGSVEQYF. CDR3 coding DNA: TGTGCCAGCAGCGCTTTGAGGACTAGCGGGAGTGTCGAGCAGTACTTC.

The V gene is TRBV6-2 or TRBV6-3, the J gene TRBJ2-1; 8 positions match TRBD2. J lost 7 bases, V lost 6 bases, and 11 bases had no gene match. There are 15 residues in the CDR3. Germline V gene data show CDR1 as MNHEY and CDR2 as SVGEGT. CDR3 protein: CASSEAGLGGNEQFF. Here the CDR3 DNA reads TGTGCCAGCAGCGAAGCGGGACTAGGGGGGAATGAGCAGTTCTTC.

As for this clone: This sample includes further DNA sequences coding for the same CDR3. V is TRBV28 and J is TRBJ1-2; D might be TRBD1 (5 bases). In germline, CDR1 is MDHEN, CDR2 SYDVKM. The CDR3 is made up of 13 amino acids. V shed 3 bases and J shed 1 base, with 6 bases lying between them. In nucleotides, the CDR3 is TGTGCCAGCAGTTTTGACAGTAACTATGGCTACACCTTC. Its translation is CASSFDSNYGYTF.

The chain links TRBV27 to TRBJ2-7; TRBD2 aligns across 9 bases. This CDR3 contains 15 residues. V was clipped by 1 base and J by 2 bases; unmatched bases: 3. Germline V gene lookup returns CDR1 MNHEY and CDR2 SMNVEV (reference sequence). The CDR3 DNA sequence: TGTGCCAGCAGTTTATATAGCGGGGGAACCTACGAGCAGTACTTC. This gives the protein CASSLYSGGTYEQYF.

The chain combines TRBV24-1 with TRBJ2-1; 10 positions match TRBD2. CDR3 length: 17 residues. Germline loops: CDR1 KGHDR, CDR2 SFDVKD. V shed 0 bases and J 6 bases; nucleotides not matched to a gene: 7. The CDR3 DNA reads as TGTGCCACCAGTGATTTGCAAACTAGCGGGGCGATCAATGAGCAGTTCTTC. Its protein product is CATSDLQTSGAINEQFF.

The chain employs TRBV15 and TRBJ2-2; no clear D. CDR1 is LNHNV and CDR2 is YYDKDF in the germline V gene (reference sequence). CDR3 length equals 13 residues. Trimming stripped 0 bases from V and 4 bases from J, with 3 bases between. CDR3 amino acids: CATSRDSTGELFF. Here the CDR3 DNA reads TGTGCCACCAGCAGAGATAGCACCGGGGAGCTGTTTTTT.

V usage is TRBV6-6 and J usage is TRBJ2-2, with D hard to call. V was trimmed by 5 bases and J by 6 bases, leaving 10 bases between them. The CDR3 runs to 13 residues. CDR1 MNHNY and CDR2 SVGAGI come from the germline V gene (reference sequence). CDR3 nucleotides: TGTGCCAGCAGTCAACAGAGTCCCGGGGAGCTGTTTTTT. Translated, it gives CASSQQSPGELFF.

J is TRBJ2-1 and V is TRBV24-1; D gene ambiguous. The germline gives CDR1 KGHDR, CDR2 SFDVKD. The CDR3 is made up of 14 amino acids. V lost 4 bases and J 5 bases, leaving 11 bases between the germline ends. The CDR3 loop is CATSEPSRDNEQFF. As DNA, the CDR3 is TGTGCCACCAGTGAGCCGTCCCGGGACAATGAGCAGTTCTTC.

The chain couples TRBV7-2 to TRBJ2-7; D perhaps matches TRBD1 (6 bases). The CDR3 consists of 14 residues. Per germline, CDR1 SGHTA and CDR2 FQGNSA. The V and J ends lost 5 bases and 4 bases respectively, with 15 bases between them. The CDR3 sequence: CASSQQGLNYEQYF. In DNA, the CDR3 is TGTGCCAGCAGCCAACAGGGCCTTAATTACGAGCAGTACTTC.

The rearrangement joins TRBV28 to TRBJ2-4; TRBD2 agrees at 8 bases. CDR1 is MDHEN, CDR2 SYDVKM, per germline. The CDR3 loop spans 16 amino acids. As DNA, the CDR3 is TGTGCATCTTTGTCGGGGGGGGTGTCGGCCAAAAACATTCAGTACTTC. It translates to CASLSGGVSAKNIQYF.

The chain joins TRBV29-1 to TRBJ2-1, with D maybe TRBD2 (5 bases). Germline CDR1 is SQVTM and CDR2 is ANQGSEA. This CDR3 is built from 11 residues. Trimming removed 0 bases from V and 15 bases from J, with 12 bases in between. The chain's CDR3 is CSVEEQAETFF. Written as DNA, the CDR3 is TGCAGCGTTGAAGAGCAAGCGGAAACGTTCTTC.

The CDR3 DNA sequence: TGCGCCAGCAGCCAAGATGGCAGGGTTAATGAAAAACTGTTTTTT. Protein: CASSQDGRVNEKLFF. This rearrangement joins TRBV4-3 to TRBJ1-4; tentatively, D is TRBD1 (5 bases). Trimming left V 0 bases short and J 4 bases short, with 9 bases between. Germline-derived CDR1 and CDR2 are LGHNA and YSLEER. This CDR3 region has 15 residues.